This entry lists 23 T cell receptor beta chains sequenced from one sample in a study of control samples from healthy donors and cancer patients. TCRdb's table, derived via immunoSEQ multiplex PCR, lists solely in-frame clones and lacks some. The data hold 80,000 or so clones, with roughly 94% observed a single time. Sequencing input: blood. The source of these receptors is a woman in her 40s in good health.

The V gene is TRBV30, the J gene TRBJ1-1; no clear D gene. The germline gives CDR1 GTSNPN, CDR2 SVGIG (reference sequence). The CDR3 runs to 11 residues. V lost 3 bases and J lost 3, with 5 bases in between. The CDR3 spells CAWRTYTEAFF. CDR3 nucleotides: TGTGCCTGGAGGACCTACACTGAAGCTTTCTTT.

A single count supports this clone. The chain couples TRBV3-1 (or the pseudogene TRBV3-2) to TRBJ2-1, with a tentative D call TRBD2 (7 bases). CDR3 length equals 13 residues. Germline values: CDR1 LGHDT, CDR2 YNNKEL (reference sequence). The germline V and J ends were trimmed by 4 bases and 5 bases, with 9 bases remaining between them. CDR3: CASSLGGDNEQFF. The CDR3 DNA follows: TGTGCCAGCAGCCTAGGGGGGGACAATGAGCAGTTCTTC.

This clone was recorded only once. The rearrangement uses TRBV4-1 and TRBJ2-7; D might be TRBD1 (5 bases). The germline gives CDR1 MGHRA, CDR2 YSYEKL. V lost 2 bases to trimming and J lost 0 bases, with 11 bases between them. The CDR3 runs 15 residues. The CDR3, as DNA: TGCGCCAGCAGCCAACTAGACAGCATCTCCTACGAGCAGTACTTC. Encoded protein: CASSQLDSISYEQYF.

V usage is TRBV2 and J usage is TRBJ1-5; possible D gene TRBD1, 5 bases. The germline V and J ends were trimmed by 5 bases and 5 bases, with 13 bases remaining between them. Germline V gives CDR1 SNHLY, CDR2 FYNNEI. This CDR3 comprises 14 residues. The CDR3 is CASSKVGVDQPQHF. The CDR3 nucleotides read TGTGCCAGCAGTAAAGTAGGGGTGGATCAGCCCCAGCATTTT.

This clone was detected only once. This rearrangement joins TRBV19 to TRBJ2-7; a possible D gene is TRBD2 (7 bases). Germline V lookup: CDR1 LNHDA, CDR2 SQIVND (reference sequence). The germline V and J ends were trimmed by 9 bases and 3 bases, with 15 bases remaining between them. The CDR3 totals 13 residues. CDR3: CASRGGKNYEQYF. The CDR3, as DNA: TGTGCCAGCAGGGGAGGGAAGAACTACGAGCAGTACTTC.

This chain joins TRBV5-6 and TRBJ1-1; D may be TRBD1 (5 bases). The germline V and J ends were trimmed by 0 bases and 1 base, with 13 bases remaining between them. The CDR3 covers 16 residues. Per germline, CDR1 SGHDT and CDR2 YYEEEE. DNA for the CDR3: TGTGCCAGCAGCTTGGAGCTCCGGGGGACGAACACTGAAGCTTTCTTT. This codes for CASSLELRGTNTEAFF.

This chain joins TRBV30 and TRBJ2-3, with D perhaps matching TRBD2 (5 bases). Germline CDR1 GTSNPN, CDR2 SVGIG (reference sequence). With 0 bases removed from V and 5 bases from J, the gap between germline ends came to 6 bases. The CDR3 has 12 amino acids. The CDR3 is CAWSVRGDTQYF. The CDR3 DNA follows: TGTGCCTGGAGTGTCCGGGGAGATACGCAGTATTTT. Looking up the rest from reference TRBV30 and TRBJ2-3 gives the full variable domain: SQTIHQWPATLVQPVGSPLSLECTVEGTSNPNLYWYRQAAGRGLQLLFYSVGIGQISSEVPQNLSASRPQDRQFILSSKKLLLSDSGFYLCAWSVRGDTQYFGPGTRLTVL.

The rearrangement joins TRBV6-5 to TRBJ1-1, with D hard to call. Trimming took off 7 bases at V and 7 bases at J, with 10 bases between the two ends. Germline CDR1 and CDR2: MNHEY and SVGAGI. The CDR3 has 11 residues. CDR3 nucleotide sequence: TGTGCCAGCAATTGGGCGGTTGAAGCTTTCTTT. It specifies CASNWAVEAFF.

This chain links TRBV2 with TRBJ1-2; D is ambiguous. This CDR3 spans 14 amino acids. The V end lost 1 base, the J end lost 5 bases, and 11 bases lay between the germline ends. The germline V gene encodes CDR1 SNHLY and CDR2 FYNNEI. CDR3 region: CASSEESLGYGYTF. For the CDR3, the DNA is TGTGCCAGCAGTGAAGAATCCTTGGGATATGGCTACACCTTC.

The chain has TRBV7-2 and TRBJ2-7, with no clear D. The germline CDR1 and CDR2 sequences are SGHTA and FQGNSA. Between the trimmed V and J ends, which lost 6 bases and 0 bases, there was a span of 9 bases. This CDR3 is 13 amino acids long. CDR3 in DNA: TGTGCCAGCAGACCCCTGAGCTCCTACGAGCAGTACTTC. Amino acid sequence: CASRPLSSYEQYF.

The chain is built from TRBV2 and TRBJ2-2, with D unresolved. This CDR3 comprises 15 residues. Germline assignment: CDR1 SNHLY and CDR2 FYNNEI. V was shortened by 7 bases and J by 4 bases, with 16 bases between the two germline ends. The CDR3 region is CASTPGPYLTGELFF. The CDR3 coding sequence is TGTGCCAGCACCCCCGGGCCCTACCTCACCGGGGAGCTGTTTTTT.

This chain links TRBV7-8 with TRBJ1-5; 8 bases fit TRBD1. The junction had 8 bases not matched to a gene; V was cut back by 4 bases and J by 6 bases. The CDR3 loop spans 15 amino acids. Germline CDR1 is SGHVS and CDR2 is FQNEAQ. The CDR3, as DNA: TGTGCCAGCAGCTCCCAGACAGGGGAGGCTCAGCCCCAGCATTTT. Protein: CASSSQTGEAQPQHF.

The rearrangement uses TRBV3-1 (or the pseudogene TRBV3-2) and TRBJ2-7; 7 bases are a match to TRBD1. Germline loops: CDR1 LGHDT, CDR2 YNNKEL (reference sequence). V trimming: 0 bases; J trimming: 3 bases; junction bases outside the gene matches: 8. CDR3 length equals 16 residues. The CDR3 region is CASSQDRMGQYYEQYF. CDR3 in DNA: TGTGCCAGCAGCCAAGATAGGATGGGACAGTACTACGAGCAGTACTTC.

V is TRBV18 and J is TRBJ2-5, with 12 bases fitting TRBD2. After removal of 2 bases from V and 4 bases from J, the junction contained 8 bases not matched to a gene. This CDR3 has 17 residues. Germline assignment: CDR1 KGHSH and CDR2 LQKENI. The CDR3 sequence: CASSPIPTSGSGETQYF. The CDR3 bases are TGTGCCAGCTCACCAATACCGACTAGCGGGAGTGGAGAGACCCAGTACTTC.

This chain uses TRBV19 with TRBJ1-1; no firm D call. Germline CDR1 LNHDA, CDR2 SQIVND (reference sequence). The CDR3 totals 14 residues. Trimming took off 5 bases at V and 0 bases at J, with 10 bases between the two ends. CDR3 nucleotides: TGTGCCAGTAGTTTACGGAATATGAACACTGAAGCTTTCTTT. It is translated as CASSLRNMNTEAFF.

Regarding this clone: Germline is not matched at one junction end, which may reflect a read error. This chain uses TRBV27 with TRBJ1-2; 7 nucleotides align to TRBD1. CDR1 and CDR2 from the germline V gene are MNHEY and SMNVEV (reference sequence). This CDR3 has 15 residues. The CDR3 coding sequence is TGTGCCACTTCCACGACAGGGAGCATCTATGGTGGCCACACCTTC. Translated, it gives CATSTTGSIYGGHTF.

The chain combines TRBV4-3 with TRBJ1-1; D unclear. The CDR3 is 15 amino acids. V was shortened by 1 base and J by 0 bases, with 9 bases between the two germline ends. CDR1 and CDR2 from the germline V gene are LGHNA and YSLEER. The CDR3 DNA reads as TGCGCCAGCAGCCAAGGGGCCGGGATGAACACTGAAGCTTTCTTT. Translated: CASSQGAGMNTEAFF.

CDR3 protein: CASSLQGSYEQYF. For the CDR3, the DNA is TGCGCCAGCAGCTTGCAGGGTTCCTACGAGCAGTACTTC. The genes are TRBV5-1 and TRBJ2-7; perhaps TRBD1 as D (5 bases). CDR1 and CDR2 from the germline V gene are SGHRS and YFSETQ. The CDR3 totals 13 residues. V dropped 1 base and J dropped 1 base, with 6 bases sitting between them.

The genes are TRBV7-9 and TRBJ2-7; D is unclear. This CDR3 contains 12 residues. Trimming pared 5 bases from V and 0 bases from J, leaving 5 bases between. The germline V gene encodes CDR1 SEHNR and CDR2 FQNEAQ (reference sequence). CDR3 coding DNA: TGTGCCAGCAGCCGAAGCTCCTACGAGCAGTACTTC. It is translated as CASSRSSYEQYF.

J is TRBJ2-7 and V is TRBV3-1 (or the pseudogene TRBV3-2); no definite D call. The CDR3 covers 14 residues. V was shortened by 3 bases and J by 0 bases, with 9 bases between the two germline ends. Germline V gene lookup returns CDR1 LGHDT and CDR2 YNNKEL (reference sequence). The chain's CDR3 is CASSQKGASYEQYF. CDR3 sequence (DNA): TGTGCCAGCAGCCAGAAGGGTGCCTCCTACGAGCAGTACTTC.

V and J are TRBV15 and TRBJ2-4; a possible D gene is TRBD2 (6 bases). V lost 0 bases to trimming and J lost 7 bases, with 16 bases between them. CDR1 is LNHNV, CDR2 YYDKDF, per germline (reference sequence). The CDR3 has 16 amino acids. The CDR3 nucleotides read TGTGCCACCAGCAGAGATAGCGGCGGGCGCTCGAACATTCAGTACTTC. This codes for CATSRDSGGRSNIQYF. The whole variable domain, filled in from reference TRBV15 and TRBJ2-4, reads DAMVIQNPRYQVTQFGKPVTLSCSQTLNHNVMYWYQQKSSQAPKLLFHYYDKDFNNEADTPDNFQSRRPNTSFCFLDIRSPGLGDTAMYLCATSRDSGGRSNIQYFGAGTRLSVL.

The V gene is TRBV3-1 (or the pseudogene TRBV3-2), the J gene TRBJ2-7; D is perhaps TRBD1 (6 bases). The germline gives CDR1 LGHDT, CDR2 YNNKEL (reference sequence). The CDR3 spans 15 residues. The V and J ends lost 0 bases and 3 bases respectively, with 12 bases between them. The CDR3 sequence: CASSQDWGQLYEQYF. For the CDR3, the DNA is TGTGCCAGCAGCCAAGATTGGGGACAACTCTACGAGCAGTACTTC.

The chain employs TRBV19 and TRBJ2-1; 8 nucleotides align to TRBD2. The germline V gene encodes CDR1 LNHDA and CDR2 SQIVND (reference sequence). This CDR3 comprises 14 residues. With V trimmed by 3 bases and J by 5 bases, 3 bases remained unmatched. CDR3: CASSIAGGNNEQFF. The DNA for the CDR3 is TGTGCCAGTAGTATCGCGGGGGGCAACAATGAGCAGTTCTTC.